This TCR beta chain was recorded in a study of blood T cells in healthy people across ages. General study results and limits: Naive T cell percentage showed a strong correlation with the diversity of TCR beta.

As concerns this clonotype: What it binds is unknown.

Primed by a sample-barcoded 5' primer and a J-beta primer mix, a second PCR proceeded for 7 to 11 cycles. Each CDR3 protein is one row after TCRdb ran MiXCR on the 5' RACE reads. The sample holds roughly 790,000 distinct CDR3 sequences, roughly 41% seen once. Per-sample yields of isolated PBMCs were at least 7 million. The source is a woman aged 60 to 75 in good health. Material for sequencing was blood.

CDR3 in amino acids: CASSVTVPSYEQYF. CDR3 sequence (DNA): TGCGCCAGCAGCGTGACGGTTCCCTCCTACGAGCAGTACTTC. V is TRBV5-1 and J is TRBJ2-7; D gene ambiguous. V was shortened by 4 bases and J by 0 bases, with 11 bases between the two germline ends. CDR3 size: 14 residues. CDR1 and CDR2 (germline): SGHRS, YFSETQ.